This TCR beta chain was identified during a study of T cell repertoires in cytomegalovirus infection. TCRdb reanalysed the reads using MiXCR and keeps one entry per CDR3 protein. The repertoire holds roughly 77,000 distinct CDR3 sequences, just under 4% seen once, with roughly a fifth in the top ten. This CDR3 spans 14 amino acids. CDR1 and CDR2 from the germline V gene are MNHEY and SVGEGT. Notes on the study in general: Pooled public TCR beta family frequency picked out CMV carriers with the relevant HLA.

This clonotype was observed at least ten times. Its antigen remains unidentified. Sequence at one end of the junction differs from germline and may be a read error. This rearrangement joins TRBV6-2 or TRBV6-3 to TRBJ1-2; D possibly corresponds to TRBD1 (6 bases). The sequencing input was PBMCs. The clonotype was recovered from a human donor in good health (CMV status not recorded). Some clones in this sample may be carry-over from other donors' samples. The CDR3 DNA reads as TGTGCCAGCAGACCGGACAGCCCTAATTATGGCTACACCTTC. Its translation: CASRPDSPNYGYTF.